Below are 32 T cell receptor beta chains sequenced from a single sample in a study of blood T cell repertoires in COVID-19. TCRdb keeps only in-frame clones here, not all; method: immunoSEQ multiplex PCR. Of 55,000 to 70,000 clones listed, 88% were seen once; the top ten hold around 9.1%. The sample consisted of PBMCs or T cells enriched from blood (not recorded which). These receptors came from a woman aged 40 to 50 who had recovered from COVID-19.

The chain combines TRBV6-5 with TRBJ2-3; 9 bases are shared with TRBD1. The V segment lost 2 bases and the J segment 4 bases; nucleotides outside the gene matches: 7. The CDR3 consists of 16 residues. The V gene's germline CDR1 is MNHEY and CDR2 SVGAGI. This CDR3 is CASSYGTGRIADTQYF. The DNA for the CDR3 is TGTGCCAGCAGTTACGGGACAGGGCGCATTGCAGATACGCAGTATTTT.

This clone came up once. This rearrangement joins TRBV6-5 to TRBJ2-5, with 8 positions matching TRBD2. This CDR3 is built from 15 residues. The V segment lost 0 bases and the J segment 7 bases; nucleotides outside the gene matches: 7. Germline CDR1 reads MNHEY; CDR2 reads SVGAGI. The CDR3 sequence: CASSYSAGGKGTQYF. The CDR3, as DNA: TGTGCCAGCAGTTACTCGGCGGGGGGAAAAGGGACCCAGTACTTC.

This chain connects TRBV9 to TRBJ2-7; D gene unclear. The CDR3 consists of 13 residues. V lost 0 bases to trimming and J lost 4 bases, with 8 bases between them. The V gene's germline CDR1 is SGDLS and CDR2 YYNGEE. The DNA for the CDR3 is TGTGCCAGCAGCGTAGCCCCGCTATACGAGCAGTACTTC. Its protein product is CASSVAPLYEQYF.

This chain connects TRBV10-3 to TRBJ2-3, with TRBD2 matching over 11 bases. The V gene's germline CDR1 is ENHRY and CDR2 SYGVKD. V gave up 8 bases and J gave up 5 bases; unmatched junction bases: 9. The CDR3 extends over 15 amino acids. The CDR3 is CAIQYEGLAVDTQYF. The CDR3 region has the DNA TGTGCCATCCAGTATGAGGGACTAGCGGTAGATACGCAGTATTTT.

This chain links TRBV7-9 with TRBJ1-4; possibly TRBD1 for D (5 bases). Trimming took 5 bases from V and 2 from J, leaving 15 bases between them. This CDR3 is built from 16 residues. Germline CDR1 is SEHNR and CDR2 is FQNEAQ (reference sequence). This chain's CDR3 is CASSESGYTTNEKLFF. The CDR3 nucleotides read TGTGCCAGCAGCGAATCAGGGTATACTACTAATGAAAAACTGTTTTTT.

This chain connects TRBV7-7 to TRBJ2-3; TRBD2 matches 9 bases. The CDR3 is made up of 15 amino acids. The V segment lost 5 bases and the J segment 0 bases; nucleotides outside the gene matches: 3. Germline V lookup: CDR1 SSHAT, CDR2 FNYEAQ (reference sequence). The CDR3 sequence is CASSPSGDSTDTQYF. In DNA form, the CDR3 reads TGTGCCAGCAGCCCTAGCGGGGACAGCACAGATACGCAGTATTTT. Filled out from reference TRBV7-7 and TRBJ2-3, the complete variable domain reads GAGVSQSPRYKVTKRGQDVTLRCDPISSHATLYWYQQALGQGPEFLTYFNYEAQPDKSGLPSDRFSAERPEGSISTLTIQRTEQRDSAMYRCASSPSGDSTDTQYFGPGTRLTVL.

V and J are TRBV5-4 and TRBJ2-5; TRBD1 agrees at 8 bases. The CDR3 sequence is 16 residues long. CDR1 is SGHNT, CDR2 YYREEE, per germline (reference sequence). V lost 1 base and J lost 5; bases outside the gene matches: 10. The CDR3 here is CASSLNPQGARETQYF. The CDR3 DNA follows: TGTGCCAGCAGCTTGAATCCCCAGGGGGCTAGGGAGACCCAGTACTTC.

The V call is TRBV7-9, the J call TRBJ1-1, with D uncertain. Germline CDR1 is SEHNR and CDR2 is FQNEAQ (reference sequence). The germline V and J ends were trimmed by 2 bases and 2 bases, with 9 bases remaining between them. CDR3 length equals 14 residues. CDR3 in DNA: TGTGCCAGCAGCTTACTTTCGGTAAACACTGAAGCTTTCTTT. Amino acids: CASSLLSVNTEAFF.

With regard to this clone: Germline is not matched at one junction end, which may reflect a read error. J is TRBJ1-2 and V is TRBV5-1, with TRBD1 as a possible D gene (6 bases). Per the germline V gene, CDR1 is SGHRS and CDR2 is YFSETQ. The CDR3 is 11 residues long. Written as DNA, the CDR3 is TGCGCCAGCAGCTCCCGGACAGTAGTGTTCTTC. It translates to CASSSRTVVFF. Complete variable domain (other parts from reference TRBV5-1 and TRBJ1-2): KAGVTQTPRYLIKTRGQQVTLSCSPISGHRSVSWYQQTPGQGLQFLFEYFSETQRNKGNFPGRFSGRQFSNSRSEMNVSTLELGDSALYLCASSSRTVVFFGSGTRLTVV.

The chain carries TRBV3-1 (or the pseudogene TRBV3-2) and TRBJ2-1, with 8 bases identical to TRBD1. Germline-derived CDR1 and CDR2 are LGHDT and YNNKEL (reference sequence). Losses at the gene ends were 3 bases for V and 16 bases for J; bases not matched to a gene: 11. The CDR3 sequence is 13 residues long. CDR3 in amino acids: CASSQDTGGSDFF. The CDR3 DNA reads TGTGCCAGCAGCCAGGATACAGGGGGTTCAGATTTCTTC.

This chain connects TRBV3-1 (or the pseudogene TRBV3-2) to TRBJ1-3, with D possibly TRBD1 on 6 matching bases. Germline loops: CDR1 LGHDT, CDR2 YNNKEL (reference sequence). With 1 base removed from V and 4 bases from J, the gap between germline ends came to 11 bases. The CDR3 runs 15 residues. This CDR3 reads CASSQVGAQGNTIYF. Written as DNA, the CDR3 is TGTGCCAGCAGCCAAGTGGGGGCACAAGGAAACACCATATATTTT.

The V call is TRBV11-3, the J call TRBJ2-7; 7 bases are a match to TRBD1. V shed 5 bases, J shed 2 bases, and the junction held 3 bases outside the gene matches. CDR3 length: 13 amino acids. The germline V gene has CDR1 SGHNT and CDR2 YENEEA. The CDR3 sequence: CASSLTGTYEQYF. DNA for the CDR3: TGTGCCAGCAGCCTGACAGGGACCTACGAGCAGTACTTC.

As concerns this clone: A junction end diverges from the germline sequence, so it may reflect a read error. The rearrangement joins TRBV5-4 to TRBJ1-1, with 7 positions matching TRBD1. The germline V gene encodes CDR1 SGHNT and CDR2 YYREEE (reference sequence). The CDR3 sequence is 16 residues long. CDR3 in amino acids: CASKGGPPLLKTEAFF. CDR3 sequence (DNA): TGTGCCAGCAAAGGGGGCCCTCCTTTGCTGAAGACTGAAGCTTTCTTT.

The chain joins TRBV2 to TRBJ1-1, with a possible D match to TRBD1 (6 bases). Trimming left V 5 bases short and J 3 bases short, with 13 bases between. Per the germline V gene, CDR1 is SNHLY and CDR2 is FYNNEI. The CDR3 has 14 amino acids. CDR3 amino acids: CASSTQGGDTEAFF. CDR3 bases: TGTGCCAGCAGTACACAGGGTGGCGACACTGAAGCTTTCTTT.

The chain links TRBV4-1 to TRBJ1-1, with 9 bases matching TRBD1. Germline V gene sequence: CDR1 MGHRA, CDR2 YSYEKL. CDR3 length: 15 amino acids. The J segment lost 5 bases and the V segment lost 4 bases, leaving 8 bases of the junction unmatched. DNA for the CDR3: TGCGCCAGCAGCCCGGGACAGGGACGATGGACTGAAGCTTTCTTT. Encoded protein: CASSPGQGRWTEAFF.

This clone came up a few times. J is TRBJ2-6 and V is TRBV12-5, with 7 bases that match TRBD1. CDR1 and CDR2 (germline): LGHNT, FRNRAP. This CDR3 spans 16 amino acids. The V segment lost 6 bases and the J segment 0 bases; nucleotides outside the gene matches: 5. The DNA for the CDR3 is TGTGCTAGTGGCCCCGACAGGGTCTCTGGGGCCAACGTCCTGACTTTC. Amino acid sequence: CASGPDRVSGANVLTF.

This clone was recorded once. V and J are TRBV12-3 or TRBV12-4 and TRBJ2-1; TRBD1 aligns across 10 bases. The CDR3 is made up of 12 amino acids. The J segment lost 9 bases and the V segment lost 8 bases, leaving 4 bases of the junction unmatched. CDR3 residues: CASGTGEGEQFF. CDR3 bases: TGTGCCAGCGGGACAGGGGAAGGTGAGCAGTTCTTC.

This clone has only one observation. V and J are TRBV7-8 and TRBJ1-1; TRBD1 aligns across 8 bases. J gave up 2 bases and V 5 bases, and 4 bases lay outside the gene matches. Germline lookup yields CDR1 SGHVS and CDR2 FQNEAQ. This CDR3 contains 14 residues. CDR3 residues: CASSLDRGNTEAFF. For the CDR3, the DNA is TGTGCCAGCAGCCTAGACAGGGGAAACACTGAAGCTTTCTTT.

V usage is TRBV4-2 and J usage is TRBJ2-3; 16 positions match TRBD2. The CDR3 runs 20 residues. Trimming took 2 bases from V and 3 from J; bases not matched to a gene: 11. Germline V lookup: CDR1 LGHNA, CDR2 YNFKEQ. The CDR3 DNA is TGTGCCAGCAGCCAAATAACCCCGGGGACTAGCGGGGGGGCGACAGATACGCAGTATTTT. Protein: CASSQITPGTSGGATDTQYF.

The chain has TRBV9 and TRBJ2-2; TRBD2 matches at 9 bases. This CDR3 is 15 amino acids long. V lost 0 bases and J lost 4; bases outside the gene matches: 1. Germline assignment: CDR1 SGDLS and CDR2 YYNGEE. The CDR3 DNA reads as TGTGCCAGCAGCGTAGGACTAGCGGTCACCGGGGAGCTGTTTTTT. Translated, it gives CASSVGLAVTGELFF.

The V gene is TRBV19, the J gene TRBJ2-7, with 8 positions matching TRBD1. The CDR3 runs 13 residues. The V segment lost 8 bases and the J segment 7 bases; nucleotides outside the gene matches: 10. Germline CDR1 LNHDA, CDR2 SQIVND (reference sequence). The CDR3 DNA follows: TGTGCCAGTCGGACAGGGAACCTTCAAGAGCAGTACTTC. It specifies CASRTGNLQEQYF.

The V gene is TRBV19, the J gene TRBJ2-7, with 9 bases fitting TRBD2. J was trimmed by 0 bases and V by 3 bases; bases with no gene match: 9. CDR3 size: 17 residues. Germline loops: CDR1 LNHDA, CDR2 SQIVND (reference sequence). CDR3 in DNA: TGTGCCAGTAGTATCAGCGCTAGCGGGGTATCCTCCTACGAGCAGTACTTC. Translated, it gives CASSISASGVSSYEQYF.

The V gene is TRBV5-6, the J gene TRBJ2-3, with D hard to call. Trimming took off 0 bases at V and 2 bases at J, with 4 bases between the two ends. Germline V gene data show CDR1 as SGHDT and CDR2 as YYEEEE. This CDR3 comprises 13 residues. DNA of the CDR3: TGTGCCAGCAGCTTGGTCCACACAGATACGCAGTATTTT. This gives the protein CASSLVHTDTQYF.

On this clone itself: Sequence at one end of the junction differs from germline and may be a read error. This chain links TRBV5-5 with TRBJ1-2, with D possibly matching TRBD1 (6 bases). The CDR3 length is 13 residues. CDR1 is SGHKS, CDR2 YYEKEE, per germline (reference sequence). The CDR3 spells CASSLDRALTIAF. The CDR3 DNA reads TGTGCCAGCAGCTTGGACAGGGCTTTAACTATTGCCTTC. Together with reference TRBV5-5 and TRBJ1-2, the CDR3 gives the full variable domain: DAGVTQSPTHLIKTRGQQVTLRCSPISGHKSVSWYQQVLGQGPQFIFQYYEKEERGRGNFPDRFSARQFPNYSSELNVNALLLGDSALYLCASSLDRALTIAFGSGTRLTVV.

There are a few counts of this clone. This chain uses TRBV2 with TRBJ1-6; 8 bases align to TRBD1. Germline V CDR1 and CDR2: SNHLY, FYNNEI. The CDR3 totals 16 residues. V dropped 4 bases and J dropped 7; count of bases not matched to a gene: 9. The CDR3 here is CASSATGQVPNSPLHF. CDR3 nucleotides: TGTGCCAGCAGTGCCACGGGACAGGTCCCGAATTCACCCCTCCACTTT.

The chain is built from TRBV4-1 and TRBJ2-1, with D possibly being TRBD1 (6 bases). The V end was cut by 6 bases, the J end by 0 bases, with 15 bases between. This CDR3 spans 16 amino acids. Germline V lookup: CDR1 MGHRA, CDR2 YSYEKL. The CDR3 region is CASRFDRINSYNEQFF. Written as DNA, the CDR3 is TGCGCCAGCAGGTTCGACAGGATCAACTCCTACAATGAGCAGTTCTTC.

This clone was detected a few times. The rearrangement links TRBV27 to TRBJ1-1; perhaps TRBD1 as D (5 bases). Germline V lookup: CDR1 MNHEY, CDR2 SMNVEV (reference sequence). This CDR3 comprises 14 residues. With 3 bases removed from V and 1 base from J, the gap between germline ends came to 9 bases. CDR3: CASSFHRGNTEAFF. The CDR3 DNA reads TGTGCCAGCAGTTTTCATAGGGGGAACACTGAAGCTTTCTTT.

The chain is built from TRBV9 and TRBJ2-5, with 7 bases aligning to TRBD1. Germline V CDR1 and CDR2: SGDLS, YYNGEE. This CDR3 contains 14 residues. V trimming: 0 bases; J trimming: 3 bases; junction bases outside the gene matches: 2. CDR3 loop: CASSVEGAEETQYF. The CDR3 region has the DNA TGTGCCAGCAGCGTAGAGGGGGCTGAAGAGACCCAGTACTTC.

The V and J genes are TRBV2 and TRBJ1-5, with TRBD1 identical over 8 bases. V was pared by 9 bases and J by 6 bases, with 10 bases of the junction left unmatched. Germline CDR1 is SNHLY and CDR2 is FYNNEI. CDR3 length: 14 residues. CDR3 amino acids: CASSRGQVGQPQHF. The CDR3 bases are TGTGCCAGTAGCAGGGGGCAGGTTGGTCAGCCCCAGCATTTT. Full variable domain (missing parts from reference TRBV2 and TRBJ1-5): EPEVTQTPSHQVTQMGQEVILRCVPISNHLYFYWYRQILGQKVEFLVSFYNNEISEKSEIFDDQFSVERPDGSNFTLKIRSTKLEDSAMYFCASSRGQVGQPQHFGDGTRLSIL.

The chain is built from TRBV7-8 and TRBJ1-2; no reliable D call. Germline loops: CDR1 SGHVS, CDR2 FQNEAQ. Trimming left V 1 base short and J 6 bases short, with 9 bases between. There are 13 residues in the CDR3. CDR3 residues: CASSLGQENGYTF. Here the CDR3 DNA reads TGTGCCAGCAGCTTAGGTCAGGAAAATGGCTACACCTTC.

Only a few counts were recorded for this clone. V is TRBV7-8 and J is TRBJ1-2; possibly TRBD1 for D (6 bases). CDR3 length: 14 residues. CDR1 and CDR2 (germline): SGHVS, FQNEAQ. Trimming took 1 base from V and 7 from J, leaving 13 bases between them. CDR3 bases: TGTGCCAGCAGCTTAGGACAGGTAGCGGGTGGCTACACCTTC. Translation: CASSLGQVAGGYTF.

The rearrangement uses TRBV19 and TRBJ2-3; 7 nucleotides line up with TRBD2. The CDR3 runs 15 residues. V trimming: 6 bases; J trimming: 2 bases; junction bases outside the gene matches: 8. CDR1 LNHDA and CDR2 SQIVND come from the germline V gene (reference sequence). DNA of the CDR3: TGTGCCAGTAGATCATCGGGACTATACACAGATACGCAGTATTTT. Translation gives CASRSSGLYTDTQYF.